The source of this T cell receptor beta chain is a study of shared clonotypes between healthy human individuals. Study outcomes and limitations: Non-shared clonotypes showed lower generation probabilities than clonotypes common to all four donors. Between a handful of donors, naive CD4 clonotypes were shared at a level of about 5%. Clonotype sharing among donors was expected to depend on sequencing depth.

This clone was observed a single time. Antigen unknown. Genomic DNA from each subset was divided evenly over several immunoSEQ plates. Data came from immunoSEQ multiplex PCR; TCRdb stores just in-frame clones and leaves some out. The sample includes some 2.1 million clones, around 93% of them seen just once. Terminally differentiated effector memory CD45RA+ cells were excluded from the naive CD8 cells, which were CD45RO-negative and positively selected for CCR7. CDR1 and CDR2 from the germline V gene are MGHRA and YSYEKL. Trimming took off 0 bases at V and 2 bases at J, with 13 bases between the two ends. There are 16 residues in the CDR3.

The chain employs TRBV4-1 and TRBJ1-2; D might be TRBD1 (6 bases). Sequenced: naive CD8+ T cells from PBMCs. This receptor was obtained from a man aged 18 to 29 in good health. Some clones in this sample may be carry-over from other donors' samples. The CDR3 protein is CASSQDRGQSNYGYTF. The CDR3 coding sequence is TGCGCCAGCAGCCAAGATAGAGGACAGAGCAACTATGGCTACACCTTC.